This T cell receptor beta chain comes out of a study of T-cell reconstitution after alpha-beta-depleted transplantation in children. Overall study findings and caveats: In patients about two months after transplant, alpha-beta T cells reportedly arose from several hundred expanded graft clones. The authors attributed T-cell counts and diversity one year after transplant mostly to newly produced T cells. The origin of high day-60 TCRbeta diversity in some patients lay in surviving recipient T cells and thymic progenitors.

This sample's TCRbeta library carried unique molecular identifier barcodes. One entry per CDR3 protein results from TCRdb running MiXCR on the PCR reads. The data contain about 580,000 distinct CDR3 sequences, 27% of them singletons. Germline-derived CDR1 and CDR2 are SNHLY and FYNNEI. The V gene end was trimmed by 9 bases and the J gene end by 2 bases; junction bases not matched to a gene: 11. CDR3 length: 15 amino acids. A note on this clonotype: Its antigen is not identified.

This sequence joins TRBV2 and TRBJ2-5; 8 positions match TRBD1. Specimen: PBMCs, collected before TCRalphabeta/CD19-depleted stem cell transplant. The source of this sequence is a boy younger than two with Wiskott-Aldrich syndrome, due to receive a stem cell transplant. The CDR3 coding sequence is TGTGCCAGTAAGACAGGGGAATTTGAACAAGAGACCCAGTACTTC. Encoded protein: CASKTGEFEQETQYF.